This T cell receptor (beta chain) originates from a study of cytomegalovirus exposure and HLA in healthy donors. Study results and limitations: Per a prior analysis, the majority of TCR beta V segments were productive roughly 87% or roughly 30% of the time. The study flagged approximately 180 TCR beta chains as cytomegalovirus-associated.

PCR used 60 Vbeta primers and 13 Jbeta primers. Generated by immunoSEQ multiplex PCR, the TCRdb table keeps only in-frame clones and is missing some. This table has around 140,000 clones, around 90% appearing once. For this clone: Its antigen is undetermined.

Germline V gives CDR1 MNHEY, CDR2 SMNVEV (reference sequence). V lost 2 bases to trimming and J lost 0 bases, with 5 bases between them. The CDR3 sequence is 14 residues long. The chain uses TRBV27 and TRBJ1-5; the D gene is possibly TRBD1 (5 bases). The clonotype comes from a middle-aged woman in good health and CMV-seronegative. Sequencing was done on a sample of PBMCs. CDR3 coding DNA: TGTGCCAGCAGTTTACAGGGTAGCAATCAGCCCCAGCATTTT. This sequence encodes CASSLQGSNQPQHF.